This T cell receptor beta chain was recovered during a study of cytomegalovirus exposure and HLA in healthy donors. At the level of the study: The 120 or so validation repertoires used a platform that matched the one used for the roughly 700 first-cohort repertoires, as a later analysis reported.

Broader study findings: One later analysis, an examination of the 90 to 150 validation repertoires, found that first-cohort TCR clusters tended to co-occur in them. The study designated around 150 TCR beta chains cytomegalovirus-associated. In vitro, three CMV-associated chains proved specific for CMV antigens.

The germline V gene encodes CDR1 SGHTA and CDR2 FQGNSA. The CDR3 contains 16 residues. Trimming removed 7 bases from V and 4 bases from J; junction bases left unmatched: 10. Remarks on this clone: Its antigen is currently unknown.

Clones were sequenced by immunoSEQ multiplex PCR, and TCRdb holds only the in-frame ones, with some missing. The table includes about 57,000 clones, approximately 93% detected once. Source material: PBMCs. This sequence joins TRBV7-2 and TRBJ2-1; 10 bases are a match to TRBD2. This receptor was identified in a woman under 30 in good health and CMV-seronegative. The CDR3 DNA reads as TGTGCCAGCACCGAAACCCTAGCGGGGGTATACAATGAGCAGTTCTTC. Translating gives CASTETLAGVYNEQFF.